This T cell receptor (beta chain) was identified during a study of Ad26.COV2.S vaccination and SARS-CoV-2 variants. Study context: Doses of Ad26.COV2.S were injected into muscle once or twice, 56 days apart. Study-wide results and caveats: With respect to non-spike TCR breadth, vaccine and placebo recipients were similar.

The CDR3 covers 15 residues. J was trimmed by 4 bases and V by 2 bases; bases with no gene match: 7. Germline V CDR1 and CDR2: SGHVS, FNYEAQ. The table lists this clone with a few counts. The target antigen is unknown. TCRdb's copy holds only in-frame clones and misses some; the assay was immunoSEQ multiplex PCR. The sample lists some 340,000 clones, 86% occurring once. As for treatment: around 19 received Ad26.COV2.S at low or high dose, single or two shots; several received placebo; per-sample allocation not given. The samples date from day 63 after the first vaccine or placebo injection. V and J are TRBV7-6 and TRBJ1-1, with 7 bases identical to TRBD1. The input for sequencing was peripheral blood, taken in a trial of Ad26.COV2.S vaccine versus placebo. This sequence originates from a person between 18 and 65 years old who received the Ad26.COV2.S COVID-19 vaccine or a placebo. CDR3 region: CASSLSDREATEAFF. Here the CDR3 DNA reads TGTGCCAGCAGCTTAAGCGACAGGGAGGCCACTGAAGCTTTCTTT.